Listed below are T cell receptor beta chains from one sample, sequenced in a study of T cell responses to AZD1222 COVID-19 vaccine. Using immunoSEQ multiplex PCR, the repertoire was profiled, and TCRdb retains in-frame clones only, with some absent. Seen here are some 280,000 clones, around 93% observed once, and the top ten hold roughly 0.6%. This specimen was peripheral blood, taken 28 days after the second AZD1222 dose. These receptors came from an adult who received the AZD1222 COVID-19 vaccine. Both conserved end residues are part of each CDR3. D genes are given only for firm matches. Not every row has a clone size; where given, it reads once, few, many or a size class.

D | J | size | V | DNA | CDR3
. | TRBJ1-1 | . | TRBV29-1 | TGCAGCGTTGAAAGAAACAGGAGGATTGAAGCTTTCTTT | CSVERNRRIEAFF
. | TRBJ1-4 | . | TRBV3-1/TRBV3-2 | TGTGCCAGCAGCCATCCTGACCCAGGGGAGGGTGAAAAACTGTTTTTT | CASSHPDPGEGEKLFF
. | TRBJ1-1 | once | TRBV3-1/TRBV3-2 | TGTGCCAGCAGCCACTTCGACAAGAACACTGAAGCTTTCTTT | CASSHFDKNTEAFF
. | TRBJ1-6 | few | TRBV19 | TGTGCCAGTAGTACCTACCCAGGGTCGATCAATTCACCCCTCCACTTT | CASSTYPGSINSPLHF
. | TRBJ2-1 | . | TRBV5-1 | TGCGCCAGCAGCATGGGCGGGTACAATGAGCAGTTCTTC | CASSMGGYNEQFF
TRBD1 | TRBJ2-1 | . | TRBV6-2/TRBV6-3 | TGTGCCAGCAGTGACAGGGTCAATGAGCAGTTCTTC | CASSDRVNEQFF
TRBD1 | TRBJ2-5 | . | TRBV5-6 | TGTGCCAGCGCGGACAGGGCGGCAGAACAAGAGACCCAGTACTTC | CASADRAAEQETQYF
TRBD1 | TRBJ1-1 | few | TRBV9 | TGTGCCAGCAGCCCACGACAGGGACGGAATACTGAAGCTTTCTTT | CASSPRQGRNTEAFF
. | TRBJ2-1 | . | TRBV2 | TGTGCCAGCAGTGCTAGCAGCAATGAGCAGTTCTTC | CASSASSNEQFF
TRBD1 | TRBJ1-2 | . | TRBV2 | TGTGCCAGCAGGCCCTCCGGGACAGGGGCTCCTGGCTACACCTTC | CASRPSGTGAPGYTF